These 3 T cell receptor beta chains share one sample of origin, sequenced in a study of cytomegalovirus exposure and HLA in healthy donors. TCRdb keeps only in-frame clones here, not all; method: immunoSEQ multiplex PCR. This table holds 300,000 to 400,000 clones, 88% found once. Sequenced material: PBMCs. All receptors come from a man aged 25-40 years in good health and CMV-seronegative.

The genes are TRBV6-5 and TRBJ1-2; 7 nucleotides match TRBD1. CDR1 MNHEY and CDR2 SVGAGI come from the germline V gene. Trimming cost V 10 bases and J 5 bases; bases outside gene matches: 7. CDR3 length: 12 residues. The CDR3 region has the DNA TGTGCCACCGAGGGGGCTGGGTATGGCTACACCTTC. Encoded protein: CATEGAGYGYTF.

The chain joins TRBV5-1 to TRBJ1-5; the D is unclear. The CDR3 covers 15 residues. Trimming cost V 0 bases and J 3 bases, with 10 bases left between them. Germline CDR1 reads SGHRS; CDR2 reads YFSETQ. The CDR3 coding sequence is TGCGCCAGCAGCTTGGATGGCCTTCTCAATCAGCCCCAGCATTTT. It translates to CASSLDGLLNQPQHF.

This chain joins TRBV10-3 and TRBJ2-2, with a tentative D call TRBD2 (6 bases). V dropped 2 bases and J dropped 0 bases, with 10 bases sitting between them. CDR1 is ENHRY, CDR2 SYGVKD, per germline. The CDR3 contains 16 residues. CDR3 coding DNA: TGTGCCATCAGTGAGGTCCCGGGGGCGAACACCGGGGAGCTGTTTTTT. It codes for CAISEVPGANTGELFF.